This T cell receptor beta chain comes out of a study of T cell repertoires in cytomegalovirus infection. The wider study: From public TCR beta signatures came an indication of both CMV infection and matching HLA type. Study outcomes and limitations: Cumulative public TCR beta family frequency identified CMV carriers with the relevant HLA.

Germline V gene data show CDR1 as MDHEN and CDR2 as SYDVKM. CDR3 length: 14 amino acids. Trimming cost V 3 bases and J 7 bases, with 14 bases left between them. Worth noting for this clonotype: Its cognate antigen is unknown.

Each CDR3 protein is one row after TCRdb ran MiXCR on the reads. The sample yields about 530,000 distinct CDR3 sequences, 26% seen once. This TCR came from a human donor in good health (CMV status not recorded). Some clones in this sample may be carry-over from other donors' samples. The sample taken for sequencing was PBMCs. The chain uses TRBV28 and TRBJ2-3, with D possibly TRBD1 on 5 matching bases. The CDR3 DNA is TGTGCCAGCAGTTTTTCAGGGCGCGCCTATACGCAGTATTTT. It encodes CASSFSGRAYTQYF.